Listed below are T cell receptor beta chains from one sample, sequenced in a study of shared clonotypes between healthy human individuals. TCRdb keeps only in-frame clones here, not all; method: immunoSEQ multiplex PCR. The data show about 510,000 clones, approximately 85% seen once. The specimen sequenced was PBMCs. The receptors here all came from a woman between 35 and 50 years old in good health. Some clones in this sample may be carry-over from other donors' samples. Both conserved end residues are part of each CDR3. The D gene is left open where the match is weak. Clone size appears in some rows only: once, few, many, or a class for an expanded clone.

CDR3aa: CASSPAGRRNTGELFF
CDR3nt: TGCGCCAGCAGCCCGGCGGGACGGCGGAACACCGGGGAGCTGTTTTTT
len: 16
d_gene: -
abundance: once
v_gene: TRBV5-1
j_gene: TRBJ2-2

CDR3aa: CSVLDAPSPYEQYF
CDR3nt: TGCAGCGTACTGGACGCTCCCTCCCCCTACGAGCAGTACTTC
len: 14
d_gene: -
abundance: -
v_gene: TRBV29-1
j_gene: TRBJ2-7

CDR3aa: CASRRGGGPNQPQHF
CDR3nt: TGTGCCAGCCGTCGAGGCGGAGGCCCAAATCAGCCCCAGCATTTT
len: 15
d_gene: -
abundance: -
v_gene: TRBV6-5
j_gene: TRBJ1-5

CDR3aa: CASGELFF
CDR3nt: TGTGCCAGTGGAGAGCTGTTTTTT
len: 8
d_gene: -
abundance: -
v_gene: TRBV13
j_gene: TRBJ2-2

CDR3aa: CASSQDLNLNYGYTF
CDR3nt: TGCGCCAGCAGCCAAGATTTAAACCTTAACTATGGCTACACCTTC
len: 15
d_gene: -
abundance: -
v_gene: TRBV4-3
j_gene: TRBJ1-2

CDR3aa: CASSFPYQETQYF
CDR3nt: TGTGCCAGCAGTTTTCCCTACCAAGAGACCCAGTACTTC
len: 13
d_gene: -
abundance: -
v_gene: TRBV28
j_gene: TRBJ2-5

CDR3aa: CASSQEQGARGYTF
CDR3nt: TGCGCCAGCAGCCAAGAACAGGGGGCACGGGGCTACACCTTC
len: 14
d_gene: TRBD1
abundance: -
v_gene: TRBV4-3
j_gene: TRBJ1-2

CDR3aa: CASSLSSTSGLNTGELFF
CDR3nt: TGTGCCAGCAGCTTGAGTTCGACTAGCGGGCTGAACACCGGGGAGCTGTTTTTT
len: 18
d_gene: TRBD2
abundance: few
v_gene: TRBV7-2
j_gene: TRBJ2-2

CDR3aa: CASSPGRVSYNEQFF
CDR3nt: TGTGCCAGCAGCCCAGGGAGAGTTTCCTACAATGAGCAGTTCTTC
len: 15
d_gene: -
abundance: -
v_gene: TRBV6-5
j_gene: TRBJ2-1

CDR3aa: CSVPSRSVGNEQFF
CDR3nt: TGCAGCGTCCCATCCCGATCGGTTGGCAATGAGCAGTTCTTC
len: 14
d_gene: -
abundance: -
v_gene: TRBV29-1
j_gene: TRBJ2-1

CDR3aa: CASSPQDKQGYEQYF
CDR3nt: TGTGCCAGCAGCCCACAGGACAAGCAGGGCTACGAGCAGTACTTC
len: 15
d_gene: -
abundance: -
v_gene: TRBV4-2
j_gene: TRBJ2-7

CDR3aa: CASRSGTDNEQFF
CDR3nt: TGTGCCAGCAGATCCGGGACAGACAATGAGCAGTTCTTC
len: 13
d_gene: TRBD1
abundance: -
v_gene: TRBV6-6
j_gene: TRBJ2-1

CDR3aa: CASSKEVITYF
CDR3nt: TGTGCCAGCAGCAAAGAGGTGATAACTTACTTC
len: 11
d_gene: -
abundance: -
v_gene: TRBV21-1
j_gene: TRBJ2-5

CDR3aa: CATSPRRRVGEKLFF
CDR3nt: TGTGCCACCAGCCCCCGGCGCAGGGTCGGTGAAAAACTGTTTTTT
len: 15
d_gene: -
abundance: -
v_gene: TRBV15
j_gene: TRBJ1-4